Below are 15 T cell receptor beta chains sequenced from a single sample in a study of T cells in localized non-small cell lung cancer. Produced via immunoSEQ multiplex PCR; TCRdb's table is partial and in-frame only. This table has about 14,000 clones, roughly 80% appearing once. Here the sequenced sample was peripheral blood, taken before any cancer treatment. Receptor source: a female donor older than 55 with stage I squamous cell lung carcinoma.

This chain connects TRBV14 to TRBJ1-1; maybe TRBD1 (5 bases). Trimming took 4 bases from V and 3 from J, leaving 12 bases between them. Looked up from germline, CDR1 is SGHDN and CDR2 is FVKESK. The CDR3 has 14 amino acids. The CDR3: CASSPGVWDTEAFF. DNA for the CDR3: TGTGCCAGCAGCCCGGGGGTCTGGGACACTGAAGCTTTCTTT.

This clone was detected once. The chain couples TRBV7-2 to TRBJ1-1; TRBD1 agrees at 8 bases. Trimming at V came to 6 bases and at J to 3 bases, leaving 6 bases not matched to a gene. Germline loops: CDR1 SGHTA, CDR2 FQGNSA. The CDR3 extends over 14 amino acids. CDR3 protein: CASRKQGGDTEAFF. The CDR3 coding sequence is TGTGCCAGCAGAAAACAGGGGGGAGACACTGAAGCTTTCTTT.

CDR3 region: CASSSGLSSNNEQFF. The CDR3 DNA follows: TGTGCCAGCAGCTCGGGACTCTCCTCGAACAATGAGCAGTTCTTC. The chain combines TRBV7-7 with TRBJ2-1, with D possibly being TRBD2 (6 bases). V lost 4 bases and J 5 bases, leaving 15 bases between the germline ends. This CDR3 comprises 15 residues. Germline assignment: CDR1 SSHAT and CDR2 FNYEAQ (reference sequence). Full variable domain (remainder filled in from reference TRBV7-7 and TRBJ2-1): GAGVSQSPRYKVTKRGQDVTLRCDPISSHATLYWYQQALGQGPEFLTYFNYEAQPDKSGLPSDRFSAERPEGSISTLTIQRTEQRDSAMYRCASSSGLSSNNEQFFGPGTRLTVL.

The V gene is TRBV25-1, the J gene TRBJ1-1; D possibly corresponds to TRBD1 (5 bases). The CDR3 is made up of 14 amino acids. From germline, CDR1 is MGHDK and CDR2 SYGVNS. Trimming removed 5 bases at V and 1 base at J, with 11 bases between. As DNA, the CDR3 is TGTGCCAGCAGTACCGGGACGGAGAACACTGAAGCTTTCTTT. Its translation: CASSTGTENTEAFF.

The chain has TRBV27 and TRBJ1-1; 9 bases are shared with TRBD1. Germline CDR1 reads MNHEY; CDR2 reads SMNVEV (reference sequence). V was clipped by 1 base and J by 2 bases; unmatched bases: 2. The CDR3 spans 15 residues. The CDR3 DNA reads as TGTGCCAGCAGTTTATACACAGGGGGCAACACTGAAGCTTTCTTT. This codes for CASSLYTGGNTEAFF.

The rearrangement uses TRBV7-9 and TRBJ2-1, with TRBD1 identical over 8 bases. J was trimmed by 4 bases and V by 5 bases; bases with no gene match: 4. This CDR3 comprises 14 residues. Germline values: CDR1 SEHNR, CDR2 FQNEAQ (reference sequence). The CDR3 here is CASSQGQDYNEQFF. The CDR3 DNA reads TGTGCCAGCAGCCAGGGACAGGATTACAATGAGCAGTTCTTC.

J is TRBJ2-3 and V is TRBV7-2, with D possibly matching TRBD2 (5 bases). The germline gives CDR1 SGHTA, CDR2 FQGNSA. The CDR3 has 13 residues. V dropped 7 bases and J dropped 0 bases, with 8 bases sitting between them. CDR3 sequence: CASKGLSTDTQYF. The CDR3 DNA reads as TGTGCCAGCAAAGGACTTAGCACAGATACGCAGTATTTT.

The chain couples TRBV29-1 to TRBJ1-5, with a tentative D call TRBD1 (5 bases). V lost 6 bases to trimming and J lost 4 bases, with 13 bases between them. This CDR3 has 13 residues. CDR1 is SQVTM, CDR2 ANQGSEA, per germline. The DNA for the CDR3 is TGCAGCGTCCAGACAGTTATTAATCAGCCCCAGCATTTT. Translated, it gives CSVQTVINQPQHF.

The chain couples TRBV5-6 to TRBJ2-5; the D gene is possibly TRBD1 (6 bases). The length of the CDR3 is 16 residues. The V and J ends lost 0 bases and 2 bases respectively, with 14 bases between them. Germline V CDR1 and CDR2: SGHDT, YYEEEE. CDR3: CASSLVTGTPQETQYF. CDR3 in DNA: TGTGCCAGCAGCTTGGTTACGGGGACACCACAAGAGACCCAGTACTTC.

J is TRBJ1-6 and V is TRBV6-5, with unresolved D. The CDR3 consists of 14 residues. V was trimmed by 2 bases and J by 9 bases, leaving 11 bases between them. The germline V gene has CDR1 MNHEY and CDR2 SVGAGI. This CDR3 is CASSYDYGFSPLHF. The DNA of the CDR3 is TGTGCCAGCAGTTACGATTATGGGTTTTCACCCCTCCACTTT.

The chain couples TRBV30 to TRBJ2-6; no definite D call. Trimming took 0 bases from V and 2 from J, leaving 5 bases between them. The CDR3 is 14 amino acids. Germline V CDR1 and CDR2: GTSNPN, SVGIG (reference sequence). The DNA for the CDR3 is TGTGCCTGGAGTGTAGCAGCTGGGGCCAACGTCCTGACTTTC. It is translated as CAWSVAAGANVLTF. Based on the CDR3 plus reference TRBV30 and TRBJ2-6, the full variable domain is SQTIHQWPATLVQPVGSPLSLECTVEGTSNPNLYWYRQAAGRGLQLLFYSVGIGQISSEVPQNLSASRPQDRQFILSSKKLLLSDSGFYLCAWSVAAGANVLTFGAGSRLTVL.

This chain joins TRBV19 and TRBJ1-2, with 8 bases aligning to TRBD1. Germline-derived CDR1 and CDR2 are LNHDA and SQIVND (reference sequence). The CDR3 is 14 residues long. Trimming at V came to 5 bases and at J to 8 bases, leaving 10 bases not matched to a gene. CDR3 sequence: CASSGEDRVGGYTF. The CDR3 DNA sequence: TGTGCCAGTAGTGGGGAGGACAGGGTCGGAGGCTACACCTTC.

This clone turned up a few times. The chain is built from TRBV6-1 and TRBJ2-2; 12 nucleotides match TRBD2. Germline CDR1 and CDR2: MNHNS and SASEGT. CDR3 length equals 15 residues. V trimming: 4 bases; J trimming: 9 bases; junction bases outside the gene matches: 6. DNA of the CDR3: TGTGCCAGCAGTGTACCTAGCGGGGGGGCCTGGGAGCTGTTTTTT. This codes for CASSVPSGGAWELFF.

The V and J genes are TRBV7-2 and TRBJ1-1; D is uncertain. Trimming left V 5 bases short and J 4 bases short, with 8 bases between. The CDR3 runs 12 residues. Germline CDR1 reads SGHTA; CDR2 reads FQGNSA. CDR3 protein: CASSVGGTEAFF. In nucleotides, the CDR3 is TGTGCCAGCAGCGTGGGTGGCACTGAAGCTTTCTTT.

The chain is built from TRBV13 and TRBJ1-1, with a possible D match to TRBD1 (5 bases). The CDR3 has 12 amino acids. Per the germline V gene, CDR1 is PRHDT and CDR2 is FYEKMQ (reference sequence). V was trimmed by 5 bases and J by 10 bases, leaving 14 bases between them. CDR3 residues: CASSPRSGGAFF. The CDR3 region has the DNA TGTGCCAGCAGCCCCCGATCCGGGGGAGCTTTCTTT.